Listed here are 5 T cell receptor beta chains from one sample, sequenced in a study of blood T cell repertoires in COVID-19. Profiled with immunoSEQ multiplex PCR; TCRdb holds only in-frame clones, not every one. Of around 250,000 clones listed, about nine tenths are singletons. The specimen sequenced was peripheral blood. Every receptor here comes from a young man who had recovered from COVID-19.

J is TRBJ2-3 and V is TRBV11-3, with TRBD1 matching over 7 bases. The CDR3 is made up of 13 amino acids. Germline V gene data show CDR1 as SGHNT and CDR2 as YENEEA. The V and J ends lost 4 bases and 4 bases, in that order; junction bases with no gene match: 2. CDR3 DNA: TGTGCCAGCAGCTCCCAGGGGGCAGATACGCAGTATTTT. Translating it yields CASSSQGADTQYF.

This sequence joins TRBV19 and TRBJ2-7; 7 bases line up with TRBD1. The CDR3 contains 15 residues. Germline V gene sequence: CDR1 LNHDA, CDR2 SQIVND (reference sequence). Trimming at V came to 4 bases and at J to 1 base, leaving 7 bases not matched to a gene. The CDR3 DNA reads as TGTGCCAGTAGTACCTCGACAGGGATTTCCTACGAGCAGTACTTC. Translating it yields CASSTSTGISYEQYF.

This clone was observed a single time. This chain connects TRBV7-2 to TRBJ2-1; D possibly corresponds to TRBD1 (6 bases). The germline V gene has CDR1 SGHTA and CDR2 FQGNSA. This CDR3 has 12 residues. Between the trimmed V and J ends, which lost 5 bases and 15 bases, there was a span of 17 bases. The CDR3 protein is CASSMDSLTRFF. Written as DNA, the CDR3 is TGTGCCAGCAGCATGGACAGCCTCACTCGGTTCTTC.

The rearrangement uses TRBV7-2 and TRBJ2-7; 10 bases are shared with TRBD1. Looked up from germline, CDR1 is SGHTA and CDR2 is FQGNSA. This CDR3 is 14 amino acids long. The ends lost 5 bases at V and 5 bases at J; junction bases unmatched: 6. The CDR3 loop is CASSTLTGGHEQYF. As DNA, the CDR3 is TGTGCCAGCAGCACCCTGACAGGGGGCCACGAGCAGTACTTC.

In DNA, the CDR3 is TGCAGCGTTCGGGGCCAGGAAGGAGGGGCACAATGGGAGCAGTTCTTC. Translated, it gives CSVRGQEGGAQWEQFF. This chain connects TRBV29-1 to TRBJ2-1; tentative D call: TRBD2 (6 bases). The CDR3 loop spans 16 amino acids. The V and J ends lost 5 bases and 10 bases respectively, with 27 bases between them. CDR1 is SQVTM, CDR2 ANQGSEA, per germline.